These 28 T cell receptor beta chains share one sample of origin, sequenced in a study of CD8+CD57+ T cells in acquired aplastic anemia. The template used for profiling TCR beta VDJ and CDR3 was genomic DNA. One entry per CDR3 protein, called by TCRdb with MiXCR from the reads. The sample shows about 150,000 distinct CDR3 sequences, about 50% of them seen only once. All sequencing subjects had displayed CD8+CD57+ cell expansion on flow cytometry. Sequencing was performed on sorted CD4+, CD8+, or CD8+CD57+ T cells (not recorded which) from PBMCs. The origin of the receptors is a human donor with aplastic anemia.

This chain connects TRBV10-1 to TRBJ1-5; D perhaps matches TRBD1 (6 bases). The CDR3 runs 17 residues. V lost 0 bases, J lost 1 base, and 13 bases lay in between. Germline V lookup: CDR1 WNHNN, CDR2 SYGVQD (reference sequence). The CDR3 loop reads CASSESWAGASNQPQHF. In DNA, the CDR3 is TGCGCCAGCAGTGAGTCCTGGGCAGGGGCGAGCAATCAGCCCCAGCATTTT.

The J gene is TRBJ2-3, the V gene TRBV9; TRBD2 aligns across 9 bases. Germline V gene sequence: CDR1 SGDLS, CDR2 YYNGEE. CDR3 length: 14 amino acids. The V and J ends lost 4 bases and 6 bases, in that order; junction bases with no gene match: 6. CDR3 loop: CASSSLAGEDTQYF. The CDR3 DNA sequence: TGTGCCAGCAGCTCATTAGCGGGAGAGGATACGCAGTATTTT.

The J gene is TRBJ2-1, the V gene TRBV15; either TRBD1 or TRBD2 may fit D (5 bases each). CDR3 length: 16 amino acids. Germline CDR1 and CDR2: LNHNV and YYDKDF (reference sequence). V lost 1 base, J lost 1 base, and 11 bases lay in between. CDR3: CATSRVGGGSYNEQFF. The CDR3 region has the DNA TGTGCCACCAGCAGAGTGGGTGGGGGTTCCTACAATGAGCAGTTCTTC.

This chain links TRBV4-2 with TRBJ2-3; possibly TRBD2 for D (7 bases). The V end lost 1 base, the J end lost 3 bases, and 11 bases lay between the germline ends. The germline CDR1 and CDR2 sequences are LGHNA and YNFKEQ. The CDR3 is 15 amino acids. CDR3 bases: TGTGCCAGCAGCCAAGGACGGGGGGCGACAGATACGCAGTATTTT. It encodes CASSQGRGATDTQYF.

This chain links TRBV4-1 with TRBJ2-1; D is unclear. The V gene's germline CDR1 is MGHRA and CDR2 YSYEKL. Trimming shortened V by 3 bases and J by 2 bases, and 17 bases separated the two germline ends. The CDR3 is 17 residues long. The CDR3: CASSHDDSVYPYNEQFF. As DNA, the CDR3 is TGCGCCAGCAGCCACGATGATTCGGTCTACCCCTACAATGAGCAGTTCTTC.

The gene calls are TRBV10-3 and TRBJ2-1; TRBD1 agrees at 7 bases. Germline CDR1 is ENHRY and CDR2 is SYGVKD. With 3 bases clipped from V and 9 bases from J, the junction kept 8 bases outside the gene matches. This CDR3 is 14 amino acids long. CDR3 sequence: CAISDGTVVGEQFF. The CDR3, as DNA: TGTGCCATCAGTGATGGGACAGTTGTTGGTGAGCAGTTCTTC.

As DNA, the CDR3 is TGTGCCAGCAGGACAGAAAGCAATCAGCCCCAGCATTTT. Its protein product is CASRTESNQPQHF. The chain recombines TRBV2 with TRBJ1-5, with TRBD1 as a possible D gene (5 bases). The CDR3 extends over 13 amino acids. Germline CDR1 reads SNHLY; CDR2 reads FYNNEI. V lost 6 bases, J lost 1 base, and 7 bases lay in between.

The chain links TRBV6-2 or TRBV6-3 to TRBJ1-3, with TRBD1 matching over 10 bases. With 0 bases clipped from V and 3 bases from J, the junction kept 2 bases outside the gene matches. This CDR3 spans 16 amino acids. Germline CDR1 is MNHEY and CDR2 is SVGEGT. The CDR3, as DNA: TGTGCCAGCAGTTACTCCGGGACAGGGGTTGGAAACACCATATATTTT. Its translation is CASSYSGTGVGNTIYF.

Many counts were recorded for this clonotype. This chain connects TRBV5-4 to TRBJ1-4; 9 bases match TRBD1. Germline CDR1 is SGHNT and CDR2 is YYREEE (reference sequence). The V gene end was trimmed by 0 bases and the J gene end by 8 bases; junction bases not matched to a gene: 5. The CDR3 totals 15 residues. CDR3 nucleotide sequence: TGTGCCAGCAGCTTGGCCGGGACAGGGCCCGAAAAACTGTTTTTT. Its protein product is CASSLAGTGPEKLFF.

The J gene is TRBJ1-1, the V gene TRBV24-1; 7 bases match TRBD1. From germline, CDR1 is KGHDR and CDR2 SFDVKD. The length of the CDR3 is 12 residues. V was pared by 6 bases and J by 11 bases, with 8 bases of the junction left unmatched. CDR3 protein: CATSRRGGVAFF. DNA of the CDR3: TGTGCCACCAGTAGACGAGGGGGCGTGGCTTTCTTT.

The chain couples TRBV5-1 to TRBJ1-3; D uncertain. CDR1 and CDR2 from the germline V gene are SGHRS and YFSETQ. The V and J ends lost 4 bases and 0 bases respectively, with 5 bases between them. The CDR3 is 13 amino acids. CDR3 in DNA: TGCGCCAGCAGCCGGGACTCTGGAAACACCATATATTTT. It translates to CASSRDSGNTIYF.

The V gene is TRBV2, the J gene TRBJ2-7; no reliable D call. The germline CDR1 and CDR2 sequences are SNHLY and FYNNEI. This CDR3 is 14 amino acids long. V lost 6 bases and J 4 bases, leaving 16 bases between the germline ends. The CDR3 nucleotides are TGTGCCAGCAGAGGGCGGATAGGCGGTTACGAGCAGTACTTC. It codes for CASRGRIGGYEQYF.

Comment on this clonotype: Given the absence of the conserved phenylalanine or tryptophan at the CDR3 end, a read error is likely. The rearrangement links TRBV4-1 to TRBJ2-1; 8 positions agree with TRBD2. The V and J ends lost 4 bases and 5 bases, in that order; junction bases with no gene match: 13. Per germline, CDR1 MGHRA and CDR2 YSYEKL. CDR3 length: 17 residues. The CDR3: CASSRLREVSGDNEQFS. The CDR3 region has the DNA TGCGCCAGCAGCCGCCTTCGGGAGGTTAGCGGGGACAATGAGCAGTTCTCC.

The chain joins TRBV20-1 to TRBJ2-1, with TRBD1 identical over 9 bases. The CDR3 length is 14 residues. The V and J ends lost 8 bases and 8 bases, in that order; junction bases with no gene match: 13. CDR1 is DFQATT, CDR2 SNEGSKA, per germline (reference sequence). CDR3 region: CSSSLLTGGYEQFF. The CDR3 DNA follows: TGCAGTTCCAGCTTACTCACAGGGGGCTATGAGCAGTTCTTC.

CDR3 in DNA: TGTGCCACCAGCAGAGTAGGGGGGCAAGACGTCTATGGCTACACCTTC. This translates into CATSRVGGQDVYGYTF. The chain recombines TRBV15 with TRBJ1-2; the D gene is possibly TRBD1 (6 bases). Germline V gene lookup returns CDR1 LNHNV and CDR2 YYDKDF (reference sequence). Trimming cost V 1 base and J 4 bases, with 16 bases left between them. CDR3 length: 16 residues.

With regard to this clonotype: It is likely a read error, because the conserved phenylalanine at the end of the CDR3 is missing. The DNA is left out, because the CDR3 cannot be placed on it with certainty; the CDR3 is given as TCRdb lists it. V gene TRBV10-3 combines with J gene TRBJ1-5; the DNA was not used to check the table's D call, TRBD1. The CDR3 is 12 amino acids in total, end residues counted. CDR1 is ENHRY, CDR2 SYGVKD, per germline. CDR3 sequence: CAISGQGDYEHS.

This clonotype appeared a single time. This chain connects TRBV9 to TRBJ2-7, with D perhaps matching TRBD1 or TRBD2 (6 bases each). This CDR3 spans 16 amino acids. V shed 4 bases and J shed 3 bases, with 20 bases lying between them. The V gene's germline CDR1 is SGDLS and CDR2 YYNGEE. The CDR3 sequence: CASSTGTGGVVYEQYF. Here the CDR3 DNA reads TGTGCCAGCAGCACAGGGACTGGCGGGGTGGTCTACGAGCAGTACTTC.

J is TRBJ2-3 and V is TRBV9; perhaps TRBD2 as D (5 bases). Per the germline V gene, CDR1 is SGDLS and CDR2 is YYNGEE. The germline V and J ends were trimmed by 0 bases and 2 bases, with 10 bases remaining between them. The CDR3 runs 15 residues. CDR3 in DNA: TGTGCCAGCAGCGTAGTTGGTCTAGCCACAGATACGCAGTATTTT. This gives the protein CASSVVGLATDTQYF.

The chain couples TRBV11-1 to TRBJ2-7; no reliable D call. The CDR3 covers 12 residues. CDR1 SGHAT and CDR2 FQDESV come from the germline V gene (reference sequence). Between the trimmed V and J ends, which lost 5 bases and 4 bases, there was a span of 9 bases. The CDR3 sequence: CASSHYTYEQYF. CDR3 nucleotides: TGTGCCAGCAGCCATTACACATACGAGCAGTACTTC.

This clonotype showed up just once. The chain carries TRBV20-1 and TRBJ2-7; a weak D match, TRBD2 (6 bases). The CDR3 runs 14 residues. CDR1 and CDR2 (germline): DFQATT, SNEGSKA (reference sequence). With 8 bases removed from V and 2 bases from J, the gap between germline ends came to 19 bases. The CDR3 region is CSTTRRGVAYEQYF. The CDR3 DNA follows: TGCAGTACAACTAGGCGCGGGGTCGCCTACGAGCAGTACTTC.

The chain is built from TRBV4-2 and TRBJ1-2; D possibly corresponds to TRBD1 (5 bases). Germline V gene data show CDR1 as LGHNA and CDR2 as YNFKEQ. The length of the CDR3 is 14 residues. V lost 0 bases, J lost 6 bases, and 11 bases lay in between. As DNA, the CDR3 is TGTGCCAGCAGCCAAGATCAAGGGGTTAATGGCTACACCTTC. It yields the protein CASSQDQGVNGYTF.

The chain joins TRBV24-1 to TRBJ1-1; D is perhaps TRBD1 (6 bases). CDR3 length: 13 residues. V was clipped by 0 bases and J by 6 bases, with 7 bases between them. Looked up from germline, CDR1 is KGHDR and CDR2 is SFDVKD. CDR3 sequence (DNA): TGTGCCACCAGTGATTTGAGGGGGGCTGAAGCTTTCTTT. This sequence encodes CATSDLRGAEAFF.

The CDR3: CAISESVSNQPQHF. The CDR3 coding sequence is TGTGCCATCAGTGAGTCAGTTAGCAATCAGCCCCAGCATTTT. The V call is TRBV10-3, the J call TRBJ1-5; D is uncertain. CDR1 and CDR2 (germline): ENHRY, SYGVKD. The CDR3 runs 14 residues. Trimming shortened V by 0 bases and J by 0 bases, and 3 bases separated the two germline ends.

This clonotype was detected many times. The J gene is TRBJ1-1, the V gene TRBV6-5, with D hard to call. Germline V gene data show CDR1 as MNHEY and CDR2 as SVGAGI. Trimming removed 4 bases at V and 7 bases at J, with 16 bases between. The CDR3 totals 14 residues. CDR3: CASSSTPGNHEAFF. CDR3 nucleotide sequence: TGTGCCAGCAGTTCGACCCCTGGGAATCATGAAGCTTTCTTT.

The chain is built from TRBV5-1 and TRBJ1-3; D possibly corresponds to TRBD1 (5 bases). Trimming took 4 bases from V and 2 from J, leaving 10 bases between them. Looked up from germline, CDR1 is SGHRS and CDR2 is YFSETQ. CDR3 length: 14 residues. CDR3 coding DNA: TGCGCCAGCAGCCCGGGGGGAGCTGGAAACACCATATATTTT. Translated: CASSPGGAGNTIYF.

The rearrangement joins TRBV7-3 to TRBJ1-5; maybe TRBD1 (5 bases). V lost 1 base to trimming and J lost 1 base, with 11 bases between them. The germline gives CDR1 SGHTA, CDR2 FQGTGA. The CDR3 length is 16 residues. The CDR3: CASSLREGPSNQPQHF. The CDR3 DNA sequence: TGTGCCAGCAGCTTAAGAGAGGGGCCGAGCAATCAGCCCCAGCATTTT.

This clonotype was observed many times. The chain employs TRBV7-3 and TRBJ2-1, with TRBD2 matching 11 bases. The CDR3 totals 16 residues. CDR1 SGHTA and CDR2 FQGTGA come from the germline V gene. J lost 10 bases, V lost 7 bases, and 15 bases had no gene match. DNA for the CDR3: TGTGCCAGCACCCTTAGCGGGGGGGGCTTTCTTTGGGAGCAGTTCTTC. Its protein product is CASTLSGGGFLWEQFF. Variable domain in full (rest from reference TRBV7-3 and TRBJ2-1): GAGVSQTPSNKVTEKGKYVELRCDPISGHTALYWYRQSLGQGPEFLIYFQGTGAADDSGLPNDRFFAVRPEGSVSTLKIQRTERGDSAVYLCASTLSGGGFLWEQFFGPGTRLTVL.

This clonotype was observed at least ten times. This chain links TRBV19 with TRBJ1-5; no definite D call. Trimming shortened V by 5 bases and J by 4 bases, and 9 bases separated the two germline ends. This CDR3 region has 13 residues. Germline assignment: CDR1 LNHDA and CDR2 SQIVND (reference sequence). CDR3 residues: CASSVPGNQPQHF. The CDR3, as DNA: TGTGCCAGTAGTGTCCCGGGAAATCAGCCCCAGCATTTT.